This TCR beta chain came from a study of blood T cell repertoires in COVID-19 (TCRdb year 2020). In the study overall: Samples from collaborators originated in the United States, Italy and Spain and spanned both the acute and convalescent phases of COVID-19. The prospective study material was composed of cDNA or gDNA derived from T cells, B-cell-depleted T cells, or PBMCs. Deeply sampled blood TCRbeta repertoires from subjects exposed to, actively infected with, or recovered from COVID-19 were included in the dataset. The repertoires were released in a freely available public database meant as a resource for research on the immune response to SARS-CoV-2. The samples were drawn from the first 160 participants of the ongoing ImmuneRACE study and from under 1,500 subjects provided by 6 global collaborators. The sample metadata nearly always contained a de-identified subject ID, COVID-19 status, age in years and sex. Where available, HLA class I and class II types were obtained from metadata supplied by the sample provider rather than from assay-based typing.

V and J lose 0 bases and 0 bases, and a span of 12 bases separates them. CDR1 and CDR2 were assigned from the germline V gene (reference sequence) as SGHNT and YYREEE. The CDR3 sequence holds 16 residues, the cysteine and phenylalanine included. The kept DNA is CDR3 alone, 48 bases in frame from the first base. TCRbeta CDR3 regions were amplified from genomic DNA using the immunoSEQ Assay, a bias-controlled multiplex PCR. The authors processed their data as follows. Within the assay, amplification of reference gene primers was used to estimate how many nucleated cells each sample contained. To quantify the absolute abundance of each unique TCRbeta CDR3 rearrangement, sequence reads were collapsed and filtered. For each sample, productive Simpson clonality was calculated by taking the square root of Simpson's diversity index across productive rearrangements. Sourced from immuneACCESS, this table was stored by TCRdb with only in-frame sequences that have V and J called. A share of the clones is absent; for the studies checked, an unresolved V gene accounts for under half, and the remainder has no known explanation. V and J calls and clone size come straight from that table; D and trimming were deduced from the DNA. The table for this sample lists 270,000 or so clones; about 91% of them were counted only once. The ten biggest clones cover approximately 3% of the sample.

A few counts support this clone. The antigen this receptor binds is unknown. Within one base of it there is no much larger clone, and no base qualities were kept. In the prospective study, participants were about 18 to 100 years old, resided in approximately 22 geographic areas of the United States, and were enrolled through a virtual design. Cohort assignment in the prospective study relied on participant-reported clinical history from a screening survey and a study questionnaire. Exposed participants had been in contact with someone with a PCR-confirmed or clinician-diagnosed COVID-19 case within 2 weeks of study entry. In the prospective study, whole blood, serum and a nasopharyngeal or oropharyngeal swab were collected from each participant by mobile phlebotomists. Additional blood draws and questionnaires over an approximately two-month period could optionally be provided by prospective study participants. Before DNA extraction, blood samples from the prospective study were shipped at room temperature or frozen.

Results and caveats for the whole study, not just this receptor: Clinical and demographic metadata were provided uncurated, with the amount varying by source and participant.

The V and J genes are TRBV5-4 and TRBJ1-1; matching of 5 bases hints at TRBD1 as the D gene. Source material: PBMCs or T cells enriched from blood (not recorded which). This receptor was obtained from a man aged 40-55 years who had been exposed to COVID-19. The CDR3 corresponds to CASSLEGRGMNTEAFF. In nucleotide form, the sequence is TGTGCCAGCAGCTTGGAAGGGAGGGGAATGAACACTGAAGCTTTCTTT.